This T cell receptor beta chain came from a study of patients and donors after allogeneic stem cell transplantation. TCRdb independently ran MiXCR on the RT-PCR reads; one entry per CDR3 protein. The repertoire includes about 960,000 distinct CDR3 sequences, about 20% of them detected once, and about 6% sits in the top ten. Looked up from germline, CDR1 is SEHNR and CDR2 is FQNEAQ (reference sequence). The CDR3 consists of 15 residues. V gave up 4 bases and J gave up 6 bases; unmatched junction bases: 6. In this sample, this clonotype turned up a few times. This TCR came from a human donor who was either an allogeneic HSCT recipient or a stem cell or donor lymphocyte infusion donor (not recorded which). It is not recorded whose cells these are; they may come from a transplant donor. The sample was blood, either unsorted or a sorted T cell fraction (not recorded which). The V gene is TRBV7-9, the J gene TRBJ2-1, with 10 bases fitting TRBD2. Here the CDR3 DNA reads TGTGCCAGCAGCTCGAGACTAGCGGGCCTCAATGAGCAGTTCTTC. It is translated as CASSSRLAGLNEQFF.